The 31 T cell receptor beta chains below were found in one sample sequenced in a study of T cell responses to AZD1222 COVID-19 vaccine. The table came from immunoSEQ multiplex PCR; TCRdb's copy has only in-frame clones and leaves some out. The table shows 120,000 to 150,000 clones, with roughly 88% occurring only once. Sequencing was performed on peripheral blood, taken 28 days after the second AZD1222 dose. The source is an adult who received the AZD1222 COVID-19 vaccine.

The genes are TRBV14 and TRBJ1-2, with 7 positions matching TRBD1. This CDR3 has 15 amino acids. V dropped 3 bases and J dropped 8; count of bases not matched to a gene: 12. The germline V gene has CDR1 SGHDN and CDR2 FVKESK. CDR3: CASSHSLRTGNGYTF. In DNA, the CDR3 is TGTGCCAGCAGCCATTCGCTTCGGACAGGCAACGGCTACACCTTC. The variable domain in full, with the rest retrieved from reference TRBV14 and TRBJ1-2, is EAGVTQFPSHSVIEKGQTVTLRCDPISGHDNLYWYRRVMGKEIKFLLHFVKESKQDESGMPNNRFLAERTGGTYSTLKVQPAELEDSGVYFCASSHSLRTGNGYTFGSGTRLTVV.

The chain recombines TRBV6-2 or TRBV6-3 with TRBJ2-7; a possible D gene is TRBD2 (6 bases). Trimming cost V 0 bases and J 0 bases, with 6 bases left between them. CDR1 and CDR2 (germline): MNHEY, SVGEGT. This CDR3 spans 14 amino acids. The DNA for the CDR3 is TGTGCCAGCAGTTACTCGACTAGCTCCTACGAGCAGTACTTC. This translates into CASSYSTSSYEQYF.

The chain employs TRBV19 and TRBJ2-5; D possibly corresponds to TRBD1 (6 bases). The CDR3 contains 13 residues. Germline V gives CDR1 LNHDA, CDR2 SQIVND (reference sequence). The V end lost 4 bases, the J end lost 4 bases, and 10 bases lay between the germline ends. The CDR3 sequence is CASSKGRGETQYF. The CDR3 nucleotides are TGTGCCAGTAGTAAGGGCAGGGGAGAGACCCAGTACTTC.

The V call is TRBV10-3, the J call TRBJ2-7; 7 bases are a match to TRBD1. V shed 5 bases and J 2 bases; nucleotides not matched to a gene: 3. The CDR3 runs 13 residues. Per germline, CDR1 ENHRY and CDR2 SYGVKD. This CDR3 is CAISLGQTYEQYF. In DNA form, the CDR3 reads TGTGCCATCAGTTTGGGACAGACCTACGAGCAGTACTTC.

The chain couples TRBV5-1 to TRBJ1-2, with D possibly TRBD1 on 6 matching bases. Trimming pared 3 bases from V and 7 bases from J, leaving 13 bases between. This CDR3 is 13 amino acids long. Germline CDR1 SGHRS, CDR2 YFSETQ. CDR3 DNA: TGCGCCAGCAGCTCCAGGGGATCGGCTGGCTACACCTTC. Protein product: CASSSRGSAGYTF.

V gene TRBV6-2 or TRBV6-3 combines with J gene TRBJ2-5, with D tentatively TRBD1 (8 bases). V dropped 2 bases and J dropped 5 bases, with 15 bases sitting between them. The CDR3 is made up of 15 amino acids. The germline gives CDR1 MNHEY, CDR2 SVGEGT. CDR3 protein: CASSYLLQGGETQYF. DNA of the CDR3: TGTGCCAGCAGTTACCTTTTACAGGGGGGGGAGACCCAGTACTTC.

The chain carries TRBV27 and TRBJ2-7, with 10 bases aligning to TRBD2. J lost 6 bases, V lost 7 bases, and 9 bases had no gene match. The CDR3 length is 14 residues. Per germline, CDR1 MNHEY and CDR2 SMNVEV (reference sequence). CDR3 region: CASTLLAGVSEQYF. Here the CDR3 DNA reads TGTGCCAGCACCCTCCTAGCGGGAGTTAGCGAGCAGTACTTC.

V is TRBV30 and J is TRBJ1-1; D perhaps matches TRBD1 (5 bases). The CDR3 extends over 13 amino acids. Deletions cut 2 bases from V and 3 bases from J, with 10 bases between. Looked up from germline, CDR1 is GTSNPN and CDR2 is SVGIG (reference sequence). The CDR3 DNA is TGTGCCTGGAGTTGGGGGGAGGACACTGAAGCTTTCTTT. Amino acid sequence: CAWSWGEDTEAFF.

The rearrangement links TRBV5-1 to TRBJ1-1; tentative D call: TRBD1 (6 bases). Germline V lookup: CDR1 SGHRS, CDR2 YFSETQ. V dropped 4 bases and J dropped 6 bases, with 19 bases sitting between them. CDR3 length equals 15 residues. This CDR3 reads CASSAQGRLWSEAFF. Written as DNA, the CDR3 is TGCGCCAGCAGCGCGCAGGGGAGGTTATGGTCTGAAGCTTTCTTT. The full variable domain, in which reference TRBV5-1 and TRBJ1-1 provide the parts outside the CDR3, is KAGVTQTPRYLIKTRGQQVTLSCSPISGHRSVSWYQQTPGQGLQFLFEYFSETQRNKGNFPGRFSGRQFSNSRSEMNVSTLELGDSALYLCASSAQGRLWSEAFFGQGTRLTVV.

The V and J genes are TRBV28 and TRBJ2-1; 9 bases map to TRBD2. From germline, CDR1 is MDHEN and CDR2 SYDVKM. This CDR3 is built from 15 residues. The trim removed 5 bases at V and 1 base at J, leaving 3 bases unmatched. The CDR3: CASSPLAGSYNEQFF. The CDR3 region has the DNA TGTGCCAGCAGTCCTCTAGCGGGGTCCTACAATGAGCAGTTCTTC. The entire variable domain, with the rest obtained from reference TRBV28 and TRBJ2-1, is as follows: DVKVTQSSRYLVKRTGEKVFLECVQDMDHENMFWYRQDPGLGLRLIYFSYDVKMKEKGDIPEGYSVSREKKERFSLILESASTNQTSMYLCASSPLAGSYNEQFFGPGTRLTVL.

This chain joins TRBV7-2 and TRBJ2-5; D is unresolved. There are 13 residues in the CDR3. Germline V gene lookup returns CDR1 SGHTA and CDR2 FQGNSA. V dropped 2 bases and J dropped 5 bases, with 9 bases sitting between them. CDR3 sequence: CASSLFAEETQYF. The DNA of the CDR3 is TGTGCCAGCAGCTTATTCGCGGAGGAGACCCAGTACTTC.

The chain is built from TRBV6-2 or TRBV6-3 and TRBJ1-5, with TRBD1 matching over 7 bases. In germline, CDR1 is MNHEY, CDR2 SVGEGT. With V trimmed by 2 bases and J by 4 bases, 5 bases remained unmatched. The CDR3 sequence is 15 residues long. CDR3: CASSYLGGRNQPQHF. In nucleotides, the CDR3 is TGTGCCAGCAGTTACCTAGGGGGCAGGAATCAGCCCCAGCATTTT.

V and J are TRBV19 and TRBJ2-7, with TRBD1 matching 8 bases. The CDR3 consists of 15 residues. Germline values: CDR1 LNHDA, CDR2 SQIVND (reference sequence). With V trimmed by 2 bases and J by 3 bases, 6 bases remained unmatched. The CDR3 loop reads CASSISSGQVYEQYF. The CDR3 DNA follows: TGTGCCAGTAGTATATCGTCGGGACAGGTCTACGAGCAGTACTTC.

The chain recombines TRBV7-9 with TRBJ2-7; D unclear. Germline CDR1 is SEHNR and CDR2 is FQNEAQ (reference sequence). Trimming stripped 2 bases from V and 5 bases from J, with 13 bases between. The CDR3 runs 14 residues. For the CDR3, the DNA is TGTGCCAGCAGCTTACGGACGCTAGGCGACGAGCAGTACTTC. It yields the protein CASSLRTLGDEQYF.

This clone was seen only once. The chain joins TRBV6-2 or TRBV6-3 to TRBJ2-2; D uncertain. V was shortened by 0 bases and J by 5 bases, with 7 bases between the two germline ends. The CDR3 sequence is 14 residues long. Germline V gene lookup returns CDR1 MNHEY and CDR2 SVGEGT. The CDR3 reads CASSYSRLTGELFF. For the CDR3, the DNA is TGTGCCAGCAGTTACTCAAGGTTGACCGGGGAGCTGTTTTTT.

The chain combines TRBV2 with TRBJ1-2, with unresolved D. The CDR3 consists of 13 residues. The ends were cut back, 6 bases at V and 5 bases at J, with 13 bases in the middle. Germline V gene data show CDR1 as SNHLY and CDR2 as FYNNEI. CDR3 amino acids: CASSTHGRYGYTF. DNA for the CDR3: TGTGCCAGCAGCACCCACGGGAGGTATGGCTACACCTTC.

V usage is TRBV5-1 and J usage is TRBJ1-6, with D tentatively TRBD1 (6 bases). The V gene lost 2 bases and the J gene lost 7 bases, with 22 bases spanning the gap. CDR1 is SGHRS, CDR2 YFSETQ, per germline. CDR3 length: 18 amino acids. CDR3 in DNA: TGCGCCAGCAGCTTTGGTGGGGGGCAAGGAGTTAACAATTCACCCCTCCACTTT. It translates to CASSFGGGQGVNNSPLHF.

This clone was counted a few times. J is TRBJ2-7 and V is TRBV19, with 9 bases matching TRBD1. J was trimmed by 0 bases and V by 5 bases; bases with no gene match: 5. Germline CDR1 and CDR2: LNHDA and SQIVND (reference sequence). CDR3 length: 15 residues. The CDR3 sequence is CASSPMGQGSYEQYF. CDR3 sequence (DNA): TGTGCCAGTAGTCCAATGGGACAGGGCTCCTACGAGCAGTACTTC.

V and J are TRBV6-6 and TRBJ1-4; D uncertain. The germline V and J ends were trimmed by 2 bases and 7 bases, with 17 bases remaining between them. Germline V lookup: CDR1 MNHNY, CDR2 SVGAGI (reference sequence). The CDR3 runs to 16 residues. The CDR3 region has the DNA TGTGCCAGCAGTTACCCTAGTGGCGCGGGCGGTGAAAAACTGTTTTTT. Residues: CASSYPSGAGGEKLFF.

J is TRBJ2-2 and V is TRBV7-2; D unclear. Germline V lookup: CDR1 SGHTA, CDR2 FQGNSA. Trimming took off 5 bases at V and 5 bases at J, with 9 bases between the two ends. The CDR3 length is 13 residues. The CDR3 coding sequence is TGTGCCAGCAGCCCGAGAAGGACCGGGGAGCTGTTTTTT. Protein: CASSPRRTGELFF.

This clone was picked up one time. The CDR3 DNA reads as TGCGCCAGCAGCTTCTCACCGGGACAGCGGATGATGAACACTGAAGCTTTCTTT. It is translated as CASSFSPGQRMMNTEAFF. The gene calls are TRBV5-1 and TRBJ1-1, with TRBD1 matching over 7 bases. Germline CDR1 SGHRS, CDR2 YFSETQ. The CDR3 has 18 amino acids. Losses at the gene ends were 2 bases for V and 0 bases for J; bases not matched to a gene: 13.

The chain couples TRBV24-1 to TRBJ1-4, with 9 bases identical to TRBD1. V dropped 4 bases and J dropped 7; count of bases not matched to a gene: 6. Germline assignment: CDR1 KGHDR and CDR2 SFDVKD. This CDR3 contains 15 residues. CDR3 sequence: CATSDTGTGSEKLFF. In DNA, the CDR3 is TGTGCCACCAGTGACACCGGGACAGGGAGTGAAAAACTGTTTTTT.

The chain recombines TRBV28 with TRBJ1-2; 12 nucleotides line up with TRBD1. Trimming at V came to 7 bases and at J to 6 bases, leaving 9 bases not matched to a gene. The CDR3 has 15 residues. The germline V gene encodes CDR1 MDHEN and CDR2 SYDVKM. The CDR3 loop reads CASKVGTGGKDGYTF. For the CDR3, the DNA is TGTGCCAGCAAGGTAGGGACAGGGGGCAAGGATGGCTACACCTTC.

The chain links TRBV6-5 to TRBJ2-1; 8 positions match TRBD1. Germline lookup yields CDR1 MNHEY and CDR2 SVGAGI. V gave up 3 bases and J gave up 0 bases; unmatched junction bases: 1. The CDR3 contains 15 residues. CDR3 DNA sequence: TGTGCCAGCAGTTATACAGGGGGCTCCTACAATGAGCAGTTCTTC. It codes for CASSYTGGSYNEQFF.

In nucleotides, the CDR3 is TGTGCCTTGGAGGGGAATGGCTACACCTTC. Protein product: CALEGNGYTF. The rearrangement joins TRBV30 to TRBJ1-2; tentative D call: TRBD1 (5 bases). In germline, CDR1 is GTSNPN, CDR2 SVGIG (reference sequence). V lost 7 bases and J lost 6, with 9 bases in between. The CDR3 sequence is 10 residues long.

V is TRBV6-6 and J is TRBJ1-5, with 8 bases identical to TRBD1. Germline CDR1 and CDR2: MNHNY and SVGAGI (reference sequence). The length of the CDR3 is 13 residues. V was pared by 8 bases and J by 5 bases, with 5 bases of the junction left unmatched. The CDR3 is CASLTGGDQPQHF. For the CDR3, the DNA is TGTGCCAGCTTAACAGGGGGAGATCAGCCCCAGCATTTT.

The CDR3 DNA follows: TGTGCCAGCAGCTCCCAACTGAGCTCACCCCTCCACTTT. Its translation: CASSSQLSSPLHF. The chain links TRBV7-9 to TRBJ1-6; D not resolved. This CDR3 has 13 residues. V gave up 4 bases and J gave up 10 bases, with 11 bases separating them. Germline V gives CDR1 SEHNR, CDR2 FQNEAQ (reference sequence).

This sequence joins TRBV2 and TRBJ1-1; D is uncertain. The CDR3 loop spans 14 amino acids. The germline V and J ends were trimmed by 2 bases and 1 base, with 8 bases remaining between them. Germline lookup yields CDR1 SNHLY and CDR2 FYNNEI. This chain's CDR3 is CASSEIPANTEAFF. Written as DNA, the CDR3 is TGTGCCAGCAGTGAAATCCCTGCGAACACTGAAGCTTTCTTT.

The chain carries TRBV7-8 and TRBJ2-5; a weak D match, TRBD2 (6 bases). The ends were cut back, 2 bases at V and 5 bases at J, with 18 bases in the middle. The CDR3 consists of 16 residues. Germline V gene sequence: CDR1 SGHVS, CDR2 FQNEAQ. CDR3 in amino acids: CASSLYLDGGYETQYF. DNA of the CDR3: TGTGCCAGCAGCTTATACCTGGACGGAGGGTACGAGACCCAGTACTTC. Complete variable domain (other parts from reference TRBV7-8 and TRBJ2-5): GAGVSQSPRYKVAKRGQDVALRCDPISGHVSLFWYQQALGQGPEFLTYFQNEAQLDKSGLPSDRFFAERPEGSVSTLKIQRTQQEDSAVYLCASSLYLDGGYETQYFGPGTRLLVL.

This chain connects TRBV4-2 to TRBJ2-2; D could derive from TRBD1 or TRBD2 (5 bases each). With 0 bases removed from V and 0 bases from J, the gap between germline ends came to 11 bases. The CDR3 has 17 amino acids. Germline CDR1 reads LGHNA; CDR2 reads YNFKEQ. This CDR3 is CASSQDAGSTNTGELFF. The CDR3 bases are TGTGCCAGCAGCCAAGATGCAGGGAGTACGAACACCGGGGAGCTGTTTTTT.

The count of this clone is one. This chain uses TRBV11-3 with TRBJ2-5; D may be TRBD1 (6 bases). The CDR3 has 13 amino acids. Looked up from germline, CDR1 is SGHNT and CDR2 is YENEEA. V gave up 5 bases and J gave up 5 bases, with 12 bases separating them. The CDR3 sequence: CASSKQGGETQYF. CDR3 coding DNA: TGTGCCAGCAGCAAACAGGGCGGGGAGACCCAGTACTTC.